What follows are 27 T cell receptor beta chains derived from one specimen sequenced in a study of blood T cell repertoires in COVID-19. Data came from immunoSEQ multiplex PCR; TCRdb stores just in-frame clones and leaves some out. The sample lists 150,000 to 200,000 clones; roughly nine tenths were seen once. Material for sequencing was peripheral blood. These TCRs come from a man aged 55 to 70 with active or convalescent COVID-19.

The rearrangement joins TRBV5-1 to TRBJ2-3; 11 bases are shared with TRBD2. This CDR3 contains 16 residues. CDR1 SGHRS and CDR2 YFSETQ come from the germline V gene. The V segment lost 3 bases and the J segment 1 base; nucleotides outside the gene matches: 4. CDR3 residues: CASSYLAGGGTDTQYF. CDR3 bases: TGCGCCAGCAGCTACCTAGCGGGGGGCGGCACAGATACGCAGTATTTT.

There are a few counts of this clone. This chain uses TRBV7-8 with TRBJ2-3, with D maybe TRBD2 (5 bases). Trimming took 4 bases from V and 0 from J, leaving 14 bases between them. Germline assignment: CDR1 SGHVS and CDR2 FQNEAQ. This CDR3 has 16 amino acids. This CDR3 reads CASSSILAASTDTQYF. DNA of the CDR3: TGTGCCAGCAGCTCGATCCTAGCAGCTAGCACAGATACGCAGTATTTT.

The rearrangement uses TRBV5-1 and TRBJ1-2; D is unresolved. Germline V gives CDR1 SGHRS, CDR2 YFSETQ. V was pared by 0 bases and J by 0 bases, with 15 bases between. This CDR3 contains 17 residues. The CDR3 DNA is TGCGCCAGCAGCTTGGGCCCCGCACAGAATTCTAACTATGGCTACACCTTC. Translating it yields CASSLGPAQNSNYGYTF. The full variable domain, in which reference TRBV5-1 and TRBJ1-2 provide the parts outside the CDR3, is KAGVTQTPRYLIKTRGQQVTLSCSPISGHRSVSWYQQTPGQGLQFLFEYFSETQRNKGNFPGRFSGRQFSNSRSEMNVSTLELGDSALYLCASSLGPAQNSNYGYTFGSGTRLTVV.

The CDR3 region is CASSILVQGPYNEQFF. The CDR3 DNA reads TGTGCCAGTAGTATTCTGGTACAGGGACCCTACAATGAGCAGTTCTTC. The chain joins TRBV19 to TRBJ2-1, with D perhaps TRBD1 (6 bases). Germline-derived CDR1 and CDR2 are LNHDA and SQIVND (reference sequence). The ends were cut back, 3 bases at V and 2 bases at J, with 14 bases in the middle. The CDR3 has 16 amino acids.

This chain links TRBV18 with TRBJ1-2; D unclear. Germline lookup yields CDR1 KGHSH and CDR2 LQKENI. V was cut by 2 bases and J by 6 bases, with 16 bases left in between. The CDR3 totals 15 residues. The CDR3 coding sequence is TGTGCCAGCTCACCAGTAATTGGCAGGATGGATGGCTACACCTTC. Translation: CASSPVIGRMDGYTF.

CDR3: CSASGQGQGRTEAFF. The CDR3 region has the DNA TGCAGTGCTAGTGGGCAAGGACAGGGCAGAACTGAAGCTTTCTTT. V usage is TRBV20-1 and J usage is TRBJ1-1; 8 bases match TRBD1. Germline CDR1 is DFQATT and CDR2 is SNEGSKA (reference sequence). V shed 3 bases and J 5 bases; nucleotides not matched to a gene: 11. This CDR3 has 15 residues.

The chain combines TRBV7-8 with TRBJ2-5; 7 bases agree with TRBD2. V shed 0 bases and J 2 bases; nucleotides not matched to a gene: 9. CDR3 size: 17 residues. Germline loops: CDR1 SGHVS, CDR2 FQNEAQ. In DNA form, the CDR3 reads TGTGCCAGCAGCTTAGCCCAGATGGGGCGGGGGCAAGAGACCCAGTACTTC. Translation: CASSLAQMGRGQETQYF.

The chain combines TRBV10-3 with TRBJ2-1; 16 bases are shared with TRBD2. The CDR3 consists of 14 residues. Trimming removed 7 bases from V and 15 bases from J; junction bases left unmatched: 9. Germline V gives CDR1 ENHRY, CDR2 SYGVKD. The CDR3: CAITPGLAGGPMFF. CDR3 nucleotides: TGTGCCATCACCCCGGGACTAGCGGGAGGGCCGATGTTCTTC.

V usage is TRBV14 and J usage is TRBJ1-1; D gene uncertain. The CDR3 consists of 15 residues. Per the germline V gene, CDR1 is SGHDN and CDR2 is FVKESK. The germline V and J ends were trimmed by 1 base and 0 bases, with 9 bases remaining between them. The CDR3 sequence is CASSQVRTMNTEAFF. CDR3 DNA sequence: TGTGCCAGCAGCCAAGTACGCACAATGAACACTGAAGCTTTCTTT.

The rearrangement uses TRBV6-5 and TRBJ2-7; 8 nucleotides match TRBD2. J was trimmed by 6 bases and V by 0 bases; bases with no gene match: 7. This CDR3 has 15 residues. Germline assignment: CDR1 MNHEY and CDR2 SVGAGI. The CDR3 loop is CASSYSRTSKGEQYF. The CDR3 DNA is TGTGCCAGCAGTTACTCCCGGACTAGCAAGGGCGAGCAGTACTTC.

Only one count was recorded for this clone. The chain is built from TRBV7-2 and TRBJ2-7, with D perhaps TRBD2 (6 bases). This CDR3 has 15 amino acids. The V and J ends lost 5 bases and 5 bases respectively, with 19 bases between them. Looked up from germline, CDR1 is SGHTA and CDR2 is FQGNSA. CDR3 amino acids: CASSLGIERVHEQYF. The CDR3 DNA sequence: TGTGCCAGCAGCCTCGGGATCGAGCGGGTCCACGAGCAGTACTTC.

J is TRBJ1-1 and V is TRBV14, with D unresolved. The V gene's germline CDR1 is SGHDN and CDR2 FVKESK. Trimming left V 2 bases short and J 5 bases short, with 18 bases between. This CDR3 region has 16 residues. This chain's CDR3 is CASSQYHDRRRTEAFF. For the CDR3, the DNA is TGTGCCAGCAGCCAATATCATGATCGGAGGCGGACTGAAGCTTTCTTT.

V gene TRBV3-1 (or the pseudogene TRBV3-2) combines with J gene TRBJ2-2; TRBD2 matches at 9 bases. Trimming at V came to 0 bases and at J to 3 bases, leaving 8 bases not matched to a gene. Germline CDR1 and CDR2: LGHDT and YNNKEL (reference sequence). The length of the CDR3 is 18 residues. Here the CDR3 reads CASSQDFVAGVHTGELFF. DNA for the CDR3: TGTGCCAGCAGCCAAGATTTTGTAGCGGGGGTTCACACCGGGGAGCTGTTTTTT.

This sequence joins TRBV5-1 and TRBJ2-7, with 9 positions matching TRBD2. V gave up 1 base and J gave up 3 bases; unmatched junction bases: 5. This CDR3 region has 15 residues. Germline V CDR1 and CDR2: SGHRS, YFSETQ. CDR3 region: CASSLNSGSFYEQYF. As DNA, the CDR3 is TGCGCCAGCAGCTTGAATAGCGGGAGCTTCTACGAGCAGTACTTC.

This chain uses TRBV5-1 with TRBJ1-1; D might be TRBD1 (5 bases). The V and J ends lost 4 bases and 0 bases respectively, with 13 bases between them. CDR1 is SGHRS, CDR2 YFSETQ, per germline. The length of the CDR3 is 15 residues. In nucleotides, the CDR3 is TGCGCCAGCAGCCCCCTAGGGGCCATGAACACTGAAGCTTTCTTT. The encoded protein is CASSPLGAMNTEAFF.

The genes are TRBV6-5 and TRBJ1-1; D may be TRBD1 (6 bases). This CDR3 contains 13 residues. Trimming removed 7 bases at V and 1 base at J, with 10 bases between. Germline CDR1 MNHEY, CDR2 SVGAGI. DNA of the CDR3: TGTGCCAGCAAGATCAGGGGGAACACTGAAGCTTTCTTT. Translated, it gives CASKIRGNTEAFF.

The chain has TRBV5-1 and TRBJ1-4, with TRBD1 matching over 11 bases. V lost 4 bases, J lost 7 bases, and 9 bases stayed unmatched. CDR3 size: 16 residues. CDR1 and CDR2 (germline): SGHRS, YFSETQ. The CDR3 sequence: CASSPQGTGGGEKLFF. The CDR3 DNA is TGCGCCAGCAGCCCCCAAGGGACAGGGGGGGGTGAAAAACTGTTTTTT.

The chain recombines TRBV2 with TRBJ1-2; maybe TRBD1 (6 bases). With 6 bases removed from V and 7 bases from J, the gap between germline ends came to 15 bases. Germline CDR1 reads SNHLY; CDR2 reads FYNNEI. This CDR3 has 13 residues. DNA of the CDR3: TGTGCCAGCAGCGGGGACAAAAGGGGTGGCTACACCTTC. It codes for CASSGDKRGGYTF.

The gene calls are TRBV5-1 and TRBJ2-3, with TRBD2 identical over 10 bases. The CDR3 extends over 18 amino acids. V dropped 2 bases and J dropped 4; count of bases not matched to a gene: 13. Germline lookup yields CDR1 SGHRS and CDR2 YFSETQ. The CDR3 is CASSFSPSGGARADTQYF. The CDR3, as DNA: TGCGCCAGCAGCTTTTCCCCAAGCGGGGGGGCTAGGGCAGATACGCAGTATTTT.

The chain has TRBV14 and TRBJ2-7; 12 bases are a match to TRBD1. CDR3 size: 14 residues. The germline V gene has CDR1 SGHDN and CDR2 FVKESK. J lost 7 bases, V lost 4 bases, and 5 bases had no gene match. CDR3 amino acids: CASSPGQGAREQYF. Here the CDR3 DNA reads TGTGCCAGCAGCCCGGGACAGGGGGCGAGGGAGCAGTACTTC.

This chain links TRBV11-3 with TRBJ2-5; the match to TRBD1 covers 8 bases. The length of the CDR3 is 14 residues. Germline CDR1 is SGHNT and CDR2 is YENEEA. V lost 5 bases, J lost 2 bases, and 4 bases stayed unmatched. CDR3 in DNA: TGTGCCAGCAGCCCGACAGGGGTTCAAGAGACCCAGTACTTC. Translated: CASSPTGVQETQYF.

This sequence joins TRBV19 and TRBJ2-1, with 11 bases matching TRBD2. The length of the CDR3 is 21 residues. CDR1 is LNHDA, CDR2 SQIVND, per germline (reference sequence). V shed 4 bases, J shed 4 bases, and the junction held 21 bases outside the gene matches. CDR3 loop: CASSTGTGRLAGGRRYNEQFF. The CDR3 region has the DNA TGTGCCAGTAGTACCGGGACAGGGAGGCTAGCGGGAGGCAGACGATACAATGAGCAGTTCTTC.

This chain links TRBV29-1 with TRBJ1-1; possible D gene TRBD1, 5 bases. This CDR3 is built from 12 residues. V was shortened by 4 bases and J by 4 bases, with 10 bases between the two germline ends. CDR1 is SQVTM, CDR2 ANQGSEA, per germline. CDR3 sequence: CSVGQGVTEAFF. In DNA form, the CDR3 reads TGCAGCGTTGGTCAAGGGGTCACTGAAGCTTTCTTT. The whole variable domain, remainder taken from reference TRBV29-1 and TRBJ1-1, is SAVISQKPSRDICQRGTSLTIQCQVDSQVTMMFWYRQQPGQSLTLIATANQGSEATYESGFVIDKFPISRPNLTFSTLTVSNMSPEDSSIYLCSVGQGVTEAFFGQGTRLTVV.

The chain employs TRBV5-1 and TRBJ2-3, with D uncertain. The V and J ends lost 2 bases and 6 bases respectively, with 7 bases between them. CDR3 size: 12 residues. Germline V gene lookup returns CDR1 SGHRS and CDR2 YFSETQ. The CDR3 spells CASSFGADTQYF. CDR3 nucleotides: TGCGCCAGCAGCTTTGGAGCGGATACGCAGTATTTT. Based on the CDR3 plus reference TRBV5-1 and TRBJ2-3, the full variable domain is KAGVTQTPRYLIKTRGQQVTLSCSPISGHRSVSWYQQTPGQGLQFLFEYFSETQRNKGNFPGRFSGRQFSNSRSEMNVSTLELGDSALYLCASSFGADTQYFGPGTRLTVL.

The V and J genes are TRBV4-1 and TRBJ2-5, with D perhaps TRBD2 (6 bases). The CDR3 covers 15 residues. The germline V gene encodes CDR1 MGHRA and CDR2 YSYEKL. V was pared by 6 bases and J by 5 bases, with 19 bases between. CDR3 residues: CASRQRERAGETQYF. CDR3 coding DNA: TGCGCCAGCAGACAAAGAGAGCGGGCGGGGGAGACCCAGTACTTC.

This chain links TRBV4-1 with TRBJ2-4; weak D call: TRBD2 (5 bases). In germline, CDR1 is MGHRA, CDR2 YSYEKL. The CDR3 runs to 13 residues. V gave up 5 bases and J gave up 7 bases, with 12 bases separating them. In nucleotides, the CDR3 is TGCGCCAGCAGCGGGCTAGCTATGAACATTCAGTACTTC. It is translated as CASSGLAMNIQYF.

As regards this clone: At the DNA level, this CDR3 is encoded by other sequences in the same sample as well. The chain links TRBV5-1 to TRBJ1-6; 8 nucleotides line up with TRBD1. V gave up 4 bases and J gave up 10 bases; unmatched junction bases: 7. The CDR3 sequence is 14 residues long. Germline V lookup: CDR1 SGHRS, CDR2 YFSETQ. CDR3 amino acids: CASSPGQGGSPLHF. The CDR3, as DNA: TGCGCCAGCAGCCCCGGACAGGGTGGATCACCCCTCCACTTT.